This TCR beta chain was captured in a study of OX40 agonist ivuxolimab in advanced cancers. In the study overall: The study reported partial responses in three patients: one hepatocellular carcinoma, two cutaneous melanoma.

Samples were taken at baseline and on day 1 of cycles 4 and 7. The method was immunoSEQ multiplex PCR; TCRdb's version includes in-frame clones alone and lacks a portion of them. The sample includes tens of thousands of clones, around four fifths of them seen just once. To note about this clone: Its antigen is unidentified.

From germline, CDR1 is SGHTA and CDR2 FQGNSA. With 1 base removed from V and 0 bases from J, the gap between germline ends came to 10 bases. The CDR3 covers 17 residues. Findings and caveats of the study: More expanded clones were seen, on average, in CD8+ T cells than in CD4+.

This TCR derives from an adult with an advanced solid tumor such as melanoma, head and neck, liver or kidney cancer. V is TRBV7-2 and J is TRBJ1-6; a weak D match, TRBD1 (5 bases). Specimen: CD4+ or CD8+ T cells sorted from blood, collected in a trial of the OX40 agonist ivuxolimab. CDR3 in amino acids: CASSLDRTSSYNSPLHF. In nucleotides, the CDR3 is TGTGCCAGCAGCTTAGACAGGACGAGCTCCTATAATTCACCCCTCCACTTT. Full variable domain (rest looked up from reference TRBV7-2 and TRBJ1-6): GAGVSQSPSNKVTEKGKDVELRCDPISGHTALYWYRQSLGQGLEFLIYFQGNSAPDKSGLPSDRFSAERTGGSVSTLTIQRTQQEDSAVYLCASSLDRTSSYNSPLHFGNGTRLTVT.